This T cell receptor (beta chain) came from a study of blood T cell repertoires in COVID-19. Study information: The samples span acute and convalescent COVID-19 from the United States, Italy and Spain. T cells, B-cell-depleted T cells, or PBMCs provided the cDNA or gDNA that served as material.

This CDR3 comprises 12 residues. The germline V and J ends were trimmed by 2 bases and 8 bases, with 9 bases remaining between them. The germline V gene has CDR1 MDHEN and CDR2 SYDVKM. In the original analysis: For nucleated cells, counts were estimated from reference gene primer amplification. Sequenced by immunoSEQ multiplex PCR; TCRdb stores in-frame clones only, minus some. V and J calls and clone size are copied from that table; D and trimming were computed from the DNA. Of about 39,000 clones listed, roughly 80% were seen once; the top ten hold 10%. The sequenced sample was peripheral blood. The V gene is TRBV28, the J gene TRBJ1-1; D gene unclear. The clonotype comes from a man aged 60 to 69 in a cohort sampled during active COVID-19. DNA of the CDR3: TGTGCCAGCAGTTTACGGAACAGCGAAGCTTTCTTT. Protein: CASSLRNSEAFF.